This note documents a single T cell receptor (beta chain) sequence. The target antigen is unknown. The source of the sample is a study of cytomegalovirus exposure and HLA in healthy donors. Study-wide results and limits: The study listed roughly 150 cytomegalovirus-associated TCR beta chains. As confirmed in vitro, a few CMV-associated chains were specific for CMV antigens.

This CDR3 has 17 residues. From germline, CDR1 is SGDLS and CDR2 YYNGEE. Trimming cost V 4 bases and J 4 bases; bases outside gene matches: 12. Nominally healthy donors were sampled, though unrecorded immune exposures were likely. The PCR contained 60 Vbeta and 13 Jbeta primers. The assay was immunoSEQ multiplex PCR, and TCRdb's table has in-frame clones only and misses some. The sample includes 65,000 to 100,000 clones, about four fifths of them seen just once. Sequencing used PBMCs. The receptor was isolated from a woman between 40 and 55 years old in good health and CMV-seropositive. The V and J genes are TRBV9 and TRBJ1-4, with 8 bases aligning to TRBD1. CDR3 in DNA: TGTGCCAGCAGCCTTACCGGGACAGGAGCCATTAATGAAAAACTGTTTTTT. Its protein product is CASSLTGTGAINEKLFF.